This is a list of T cell receptor beta chains from one sample in a study of T cells in tumors after PD-1 blockade. Method: immunoSEQ multiplex PCR; TCRdb's copy keeps in-frame clones and lacks some. The sample records around 49,000 clones, roughly 80% being singletons. This sample comprised PBMCs, obtained before anti-PD-1 treatment. These receptors were collected from a human donor with basal cell carcinoma. CDR3s include the opening cysteine and the closing phenylalanine or tryptophan. A D gene is named only where the DNA matches it firmly. Clone size, where shown, is once, few, many, or a class for clones that have expanded.

v_call	clone_size	j_call	d_call	cdr3_nt	cdr3_aa
TRBV7-9	.	TRBJ1-3	.	TGTGCCAGCAGCTCCTTCCCATTGGGGGTATCTGGAAACACCATATATTTT	CASSSFPLGVSGNTIYF
TRBV12-3/TRBV12-4	.	TRBJ1-3	.	TGTGCCAGCAGGCCCAGTTCTGGAAACACCATATATTTT	CASRPSSGNTIYF
TRBV2	.	TRBJ2-7	.	TGTGCCAGCAGCTTAACCTACGAGCAGTACTTC	CASSLTYEQYF
TRBV10-2	.	TRBJ2-5	TRBD1	TGCGCCAGCACTGACGGACTGACTGACAGGGTGGGGGAGACCCAGTACTTC	CASTDGLTDRVGETQYF
TRBV19	.	TRBJ1-2	.	TGTGCCAGTAGTATCATCCCGGGAGACTATGGCTACACCTTC	CASSIIPGDYGYTF
TRBV6-6	.	TRBJ1-1	TRBD1	TGTGCCAGCGGGAGACAGGGGGCTTTGAACACTGAAGCTTTCTTT	CASGRQGALNTEAFF
TRBV6-4	.	TRBJ1-2	.	TGTGCCAGCAGTGAATCCGGACAGCTATATGGCTACACCTTC	CASSESGQLYGYTF
TRBV10-3	.	TRBJ1-2	TRBD1	TGTGCCATCAGTGAAGGGACAGGGATACTTAACTATGGCTACACCTTC	CAISEGTGILNYGYTF
TRBV3-1/TRBV3-2	.	TRBJ1-6	.	TGTGCCAGCAGCCGAGAAGGGTTTAGGAATTCACCCCTCCACTTT	CASSREGFRNSPLHF
TRBV5-1	.	TRBJ1-2	TRBD1	TGCGCCAGCAGCTATCAGGGGGTGCTTGGCTACACCTTC	CASSYQGVLGYTF
TRBV6-6	.	TRBJ1-6	.	TGTGCCAGCAGTCCCGGACAACGCTATAATTCACCCCTCCACTTT	CASSPGQRYNSPLHF
TRBV3-1/TRBV3-2	.	TRBJ1-2	TRBD1	TGTGCCAGCAGCCAAGGCGACAGGGCGGGGGTCGGTGACTATGGCTACACCTTC	CASSQGDRAGVGDYGYTF
TRBV4-2	.	TRBJ2-5	.	TGTGCCAGCAGCCAAGAGGCGGGTCTCCCCTCCCCATTAGAGACCCAGTACTTC	CASSQEAGLPSPLETQYF
TRBV10-3	.	TRBJ2-2	TRBD1	TGTGCCATCGCGACAGGGGGAGCGAACACCGGGGAGCTGTTTTTT	CAIATGGANTGELFF
TRBV19	once	TRBJ1-1	.	TGTGCCAGTAGTAAAAAGGAGGGGGCTGAAGCTTTCTTT	CASSKKEGAEAFF
TRBV5-1	few	TRBJ1-6	.	TGCGCCAGCAAAGTGGACGCCGATGAGGCACCCCTCCACTTT	CASKVDADEAPLHF
TRBV25-1	.	TRBJ1-3	.	TGTGCCAGCAGTGAATCAGGAAACACCATATATTTT	CASSESGNTIYF
TRBV19	.	TRBJ2-7	TRBD1	TGTGCCAGTAGTATGGGGGACTTGGGGACAGGGGCCTACGAGCAGTACTTC	CASSMGDLGTGAYEQYF
TRBV24-1	.	TRBJ2-1	TRBD2	TGTGCCACCAGGGCAAGACTAGCGGGGGACAATGAGCAGTTCTTC	CATRARLAGDNEQFF
TRBV6-4	.	TRBJ2-2	.	TGTGCCAGCAGTGACTTGGCGGCTTCGAACACCGGGGAGCTGTTTTTT	CASSDLAASNTGELFF
TRBV24-1	few	TRBJ1-2	.	TGTGCCACCAGTGATTTGGTCCGACAGGCGACAGCTAACTATGGCTACACCTTC	CATSDLVRQATANYGYTF
TRBV9	.	TRBJ2-5	.	TGTGCCAGCAGCGGGCGGGACTACCAAGAGACCCAGTACTTC	CASSGRDYQETQYF
TRBV5-4	.	TRBJ1-1	.	TGTGCCAGCAACTTCCTGGTGGGTCCAGCTTCGGTTACTGAAGCTTTCTTT	CASNFLVGPASVTEAFF
TRBV6-5	.	TRBJ1-2	.	TGTGCCAGCAGTTACTATGGCGGCTACACCTTC	CASSYYGGYTF
TRBV7-8	few	TRBJ1-2	.	TGTGCCAGCAGCTTAGGGAGGGGTGACGTCCTTCTCATGGGCTATGGCTACACCTTC	CASSLGRGDVLLMGYGYTF
TRBV10-2	few	TRBJ2-4	TRBD2	TGCGCCAGCGCCCCGGGGGGAATCGCTATCGCCAAAAACATTCAGTACTTC	CASAPGGIAIAKNIQYF
TRBV3-1/TRBV3-2	.	TRBJ2-7	.	TGTGCTTCGGAGGGGCCCTCCTACGAGCAGTACTTC	CASEGPSYEQYF
TRBV5-1	once	TRBJ2-3	.	TGCGCCAGCAGCTTGGACAGCCTCACAGATACGCAGTATTTT	CASSLDSLTDTQYF
TRBV7-2	.	TRBJ2-2	TRBD2	TGTGCCAGCAGCCGCCAACTAGCGGGGCAAGGCGGGGAGCTGTTTTTT	CASSRQLAGQGGELFF
TRBV20-1	.	TRBJ2-5	TRBD2	TGCAGTGCTAGTCCCATAGCGGGGGGCGGGGAGACCCAGTACTTC	CSASPIAGGGETQYF
TRBV18	.	TRBJ1-1	TRBD1	TGTGCCAGCTCACAGGGGGCAAACACTGAAGCTTTCTTT	CASSQGANTEAFF